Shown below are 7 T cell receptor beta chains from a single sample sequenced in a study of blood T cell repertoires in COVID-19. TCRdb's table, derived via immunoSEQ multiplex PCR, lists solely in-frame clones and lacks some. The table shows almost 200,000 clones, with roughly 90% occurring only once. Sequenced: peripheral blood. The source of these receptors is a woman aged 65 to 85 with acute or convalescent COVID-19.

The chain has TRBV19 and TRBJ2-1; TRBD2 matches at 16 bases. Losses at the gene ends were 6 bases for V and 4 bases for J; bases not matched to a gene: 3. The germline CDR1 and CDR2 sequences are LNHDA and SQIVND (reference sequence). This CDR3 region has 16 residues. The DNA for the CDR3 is TGTGCCAGTAGGCCGGGACTAGCGGGAGGGTACAATGAGCAGTTCTTC. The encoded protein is CASRPGLAGGYNEQFF.

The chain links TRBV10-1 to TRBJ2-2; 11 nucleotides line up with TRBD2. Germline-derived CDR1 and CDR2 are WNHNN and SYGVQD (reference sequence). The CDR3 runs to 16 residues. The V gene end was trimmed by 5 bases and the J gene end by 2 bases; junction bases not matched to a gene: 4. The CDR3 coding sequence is TGCGCCAGCAGTAGGACTAGCGGGCTTAACACCGGGGAGCTGTTTTTT. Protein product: CASSRTSGLNTGELFF.

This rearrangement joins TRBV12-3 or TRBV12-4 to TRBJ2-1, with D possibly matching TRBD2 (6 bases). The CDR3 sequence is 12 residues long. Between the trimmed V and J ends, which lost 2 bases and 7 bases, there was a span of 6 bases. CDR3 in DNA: TGTGCCAGCAGTTTACGGGGGAATGAGCAGTTCTTC. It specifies CASSLRGNEQFF.

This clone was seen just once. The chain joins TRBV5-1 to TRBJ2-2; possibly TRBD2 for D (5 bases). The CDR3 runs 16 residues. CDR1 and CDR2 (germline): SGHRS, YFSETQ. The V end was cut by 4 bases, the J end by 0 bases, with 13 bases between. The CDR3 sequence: CASSPHGGSNTGELFF. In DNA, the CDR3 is TGCGCCAGCAGCCCGCACGGCGGGTCGAACACCGGGGAGCTGTTTTTT.

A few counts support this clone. The CDR3 reads CASSEVEAGTEAFF. The DNA for the CDR3 is TGTGCCAGCAGTGAAGTAGAGGCCGGCACTGAAGCTTTCTTT. The V call is TRBV6-1, the J call TRBJ1-1; D is unclear. The CDR3 extends over 14 amino acids. Germline V CDR1 and CDR2: MNHNS, SASEGT. Trimming left V 1 base short and J 4 bases short, with 10 bases between.

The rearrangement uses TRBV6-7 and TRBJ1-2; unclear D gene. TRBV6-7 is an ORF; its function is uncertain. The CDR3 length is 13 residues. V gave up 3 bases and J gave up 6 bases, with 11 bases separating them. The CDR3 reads CASSYSRFNGYTF. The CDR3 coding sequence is TGTGCCAGCAGTTATAGTCGGTTCAATGGCTACACCTTC.

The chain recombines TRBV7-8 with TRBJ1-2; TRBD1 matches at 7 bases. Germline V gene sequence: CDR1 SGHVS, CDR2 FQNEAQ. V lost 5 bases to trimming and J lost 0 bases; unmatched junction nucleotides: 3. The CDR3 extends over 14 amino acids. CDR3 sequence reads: CASSTGQTNYGYTF. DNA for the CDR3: TGTGCCAGCAGCACGGGACAGACTAACTATGGCTACACCTTC.